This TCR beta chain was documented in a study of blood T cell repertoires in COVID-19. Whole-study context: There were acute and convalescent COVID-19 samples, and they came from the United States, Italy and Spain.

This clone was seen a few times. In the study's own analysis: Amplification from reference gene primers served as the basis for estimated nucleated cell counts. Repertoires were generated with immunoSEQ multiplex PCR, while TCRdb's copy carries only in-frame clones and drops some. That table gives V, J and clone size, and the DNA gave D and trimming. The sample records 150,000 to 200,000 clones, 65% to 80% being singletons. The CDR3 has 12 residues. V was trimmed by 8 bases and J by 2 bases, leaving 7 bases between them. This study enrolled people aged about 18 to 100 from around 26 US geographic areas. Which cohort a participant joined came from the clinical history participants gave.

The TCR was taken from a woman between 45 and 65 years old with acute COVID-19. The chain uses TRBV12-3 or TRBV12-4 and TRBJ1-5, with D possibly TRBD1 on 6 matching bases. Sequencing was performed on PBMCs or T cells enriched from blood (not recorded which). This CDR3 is CASRQGNQPQHF. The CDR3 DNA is TGTGCCAGCCGACAGGGCAATCAGCCCCAGCATTTT.